This T cell receptor (beta chain) was captured in a study of cytomegalovirus exposure and HLA in healthy donors. Study findings and constraints: It was only CMV serostatus that was available as immune exposure information.

In germline, CDR1 is SGHRS, CDR2 YFSETQ. The CDR3 has 12 amino acids. Primers included in the PCR were 60 Vbeta and 13 Jbeta primers. This table comes from immunoSEQ multiplex PCR, and its TCRdb copy is limited to in-frame clones, with some not included. The data show roughly 200,000 clones, with around 83% seen just once and over 1.5% held by the top ten. With respect to this clone: Its antigen remains unknown.

V is TRBV5-1 and J is TRBJ2-5; no reliable D call. The J call is uncertain, as TRBJ2-7 better fits the DNA end. The sequenced sample was PBMCs. The receptor's source is a man aged 45-65 years in good health and CMV-seronegative. As DNA, the CDR3 is TGCGCCAGCAATCAAATTGGTTACGAGCAGTACTTC. Its translation: CASNQIGYEQYF.